This is a list of T cell receptor beta chains from one sample in a study of blood T cell repertoires in COVID-19. Clones were read by immunoSEQ multiplex PCR, and TCRdb kept only the in-frame ones, dropping some. The sample holds 250,000 to 400,000 clones, 90% seen once. The sequenced material came from peripheral blood. Receptors were obtained from a woman in her twenties or thirties with COVID-19, enrolled during active disease. CDR3s include the opening cysteine and the closing phenylalanine or tryptophan. D genes are given only for firm matches. Clone size is given for some rows only: seen once, a few or many times, or a class if the clone is expanded.

D gene | CDR3 length | clone size | J gene | V gene | CDR3 protein | CDR3 DNA
TRBD2 | 14 | NA | TRBJ2-7 | TRBV3-1/TRBV3-2 | CASSQVPGGLEQYF | TGTGCCAGCAGCCAAGTCCCGGGGGGTTTGGAGCAGTACTTC
TRBD1 | 13 | NA | TRBJ1-1 | TRBV6-5 | CASSYWTGTEAFF | TGTGCCAGCAGTTATTGGACAGGCACTGAAGCTTTCTTT
NA | 12 | NA | TRBJ1-1 | TRBV10-3 | CAIRGTGAEAFF | TGTGCCATCAGGGGCACGGGAGCTGAAGCTTTCTTT
TRBD1 | 16 | NA | TRBJ1-5 | TRBV28 | CASSLGTANSNQPQHF | TGTGCCAGCAGTTTAGGGACAGCCAATAGCAATCAGCCCCAGCATTTT
NA | 15 | NA | TRBJ1-5 | TRBV28 | CASSTGQTSNQPQHF | TGTGCCAGCAGTACAGGACAGACTAGCAATCAGCCCCAGCATTTT
NA | 16 | NA | TRBJ2-3 | TRBV28 | CASSLRREWGTDTQYF | TGTGCCAGCAGCCTTAGACGGGAGTGGGGCACAGATACGCAGTATTTT
TRBD1 | 14 | few | TRBJ1-1 | TRBV30 | CAWSLGQINTEAFF | TGTGCCTGGAGTTTGGGACAGATCAACACTGAAGCTTTCTTT
TRBD1 | 13 | NA | TRBJ2-7 | TRBV30 | CAWSATGGYEQYF | TGTGCCTGGAGTGCGACAGGGGGCTACGAGCAGTACTTC
TRBD1 | 16 | NA | TRBJ2-2 | TRBV13 | CASSYYRGNKAGELFF | TGTGCCAGCAGCTACTACAGGGGCAATAAGGCCGGGGAGCTGTTTTTT
NA | 15 | NA | TRBJ1-1 | TRBV7-9 | CASSLDGRANTEAFF | TGTGCCAGCAGCTTAGACGGCAGGGCTAACACTGAAGCTTTCTTT
NA | 15 | once | TRBJ2-2 | TRBV4-1 | CASSQLTGSTGELFF | TGCGCCAGCAGCCAATTGACAGGCTCAACCGGGGAGCTGTTTTTT
TRBD2 | 17 | NA | TRBJ2-6 | TRBV7-8 | CASSFSGIGSGANVLTF | TGTGCCAGCAGCTTTAGCGGGATTGGCTCTGGGGCCAACGTCCTGACTTTC
NA | 15 | NA | TRBJ1-3 | TRBV24-1 | CATSDSQGSGNTIYF | TGTGCCACCAGTGATTCTCAGGGGAGCGGAAACACCATATATTTT
TRBD1 | 13 | NA | TRBJ1-2 | TRBV12-3/TRBV12-4 | CASSSGGLDGYTF | TGTGCCAGCAGTTCAGGGGGCCTAGATGGCTACACCTTC
TRBD2 | 15 | NA | TRBJ2-7 | TRBV4-1 | CASSPLAGGPYEQYF | TGCGCCAGCAGCCCCCTAGCGGGAGGGCCTTACGAGCAGTACTTC
TRBD2 | 15 | once | TRBJ2-1 | TRBV9 | CASSPAGGGYNEQFF | TGTGCCAGCAGTCCAGCGGGAGGGGGTTACAATGAGCAGTTCTTC
TRBD1 | 15 | NA | TRBJ2-1 | TRBV5-4 | CASSFGTGGNNEQFF | TGTGCCAGCAGCTTTGGGACAGGGGGTAACAATGAGCAGTTCTTC
NA | 15 | once | TRBJ1-1 | TRBV18 | CASSPTRTENTEAFF | TGTGCCAGCTCACCGACCCGGACTGAAAACACTGAAGCTTTCTTT
NA | 12 | NA | TRBJ1-1 | TRBV30 | CAWMDMGTEAFF | TGTGCCTGGATGGACATGGGCACTGAAGCTTTCTTT
TRBD2 | 18 | NA | TRBJ2-1 | TRBV30 | CAWSSGTSGSQLYNEQFF | TGTGCCTGGAGTTCCGGGACTAGCGGGAGCCAATTGTACAATGAGCAGTTCTTC
NA | 12 | NA | TRBJ2-5 | TRBV15 | CATGRVGETQYF | TGTGCCACCGGGCGGGTCGGAGAGACCCAGTACTTC
TRBD1 | 15 | NA | TRBJ2-3 | TRBV9 | CASSVGGGLADTQYF | TGTGCCAGCAGCGTAGGAGGGGGCCTGGCAGATACGCAGTATTTT
NA | 20 | NA | TRBJ2-5 | TRBV5-4 | CASSLALRPPTISGRETQYF | TGTGCCAGCAGCTTGGCGCTGCGGCCTCCCACGATAAGTGGCAGAGAGACCCAGTACTTC
NA | 15 | NA | TRBJ1-5 | TRBV30 | CAWSVKSPGHQPQHF | TGTGCCTGGAGTGTGAAATCTCCAGGGCACCAGCCCCAGCATTTT
NA | 15 | NA | TRBJ1-3 | TRBV6-5 | CASTADRSSGNTIYF | TGTGCCAGCACCGCAGACAGGAGCTCTGGAAACACCATATATTTT
NA | 15 | NA | TRBJ2-7 | TRBV7-8 | CASSSRTGGPYEQYF | TGTGCCAGCAGCTCGCGGACAGGAGGGCCCTACGAGCAGTACTTC
TRBD1 | 16 | NA | TRBJ1-4 | TRBV6-1 | CASSDLPTGQNEKLFF | TGTGCCAGCAGTGATTTACCGACAGGGCAGAATGAAAAACTGTTTTTT
TRBD1 | 15 | once | TRBJ1-5 | TRBV5-4 | CASSLQGAGNQPQHF | TGTGCCAGCAGTCTACAGGGGGCCGGCAATCAGCCCCAGCATTTT
NA | 13 | NA | TRBJ2-7 | TRBV12-3/TRBV12-4 | CASSLSGIYEQYF | TGTGCCAGCAGTTTGTCAGGGATCTACGAGCAGTACTTC
TRBD1 | 14 | NA | TRBJ1-2 | TRBV30 | CAWSLRQGRYGYTF | TGTGCCTGGAGTCTTCGACAGGGCCGGTATGGCTACACCTTC
TRBD1 | 15 | NA | TRBJ2-7 | TRBV5-1 | CASSPGGQGVDEQYF | TGCGCCAGCAGCCCAGGGGGACAGGGGGTGGACGAGCAGTACTTC
NA | 15 | NA | TRBJ1-5 | TRBV6-5 | CASNVNRAGNQPQHF | TGTGCCAGCAATGTTAATCGAGCCGGGAATCAGCCCCAGCATTTT
TRBD2 | 14 | NA | TRBJ2-7 | TRBV30 | CAWSVAGGPYEQYF | TGTGCCTGGAGTGTTGCGGGAGGGCCCTACGAGCAGTACTTC
NA | 13 | NA | TRBJ1-5 | TRBV2 | CASRADTNQPQHF | TGTGCCAGCAGGGCGGACACTAATCAGCCCCAGCATTTT
TRBD2 | 16 | NA | TRBJ2-7 | TRBV10-2 | CASIDRTSGITYEQYF | TGCGCCAGCATCGATAGAACTAGCGGGATAACTTACGAGCAGTACTTC
NA | 13 | NA | TRBJ2-3 | TRBV5-1 | CASSATGPDTQYF | TGCGCCAGCAGCGCTACAGGGCCAGATACGCAGTATTTT
NA | 15 | once | TRBJ1-3 | TRBV27 | CASSPGGGNRNTIYF | TGTGCCAGCAGTCCCGGTGGAGGGAACCGAAACACCATATATTTT
NA | 13 | NA | TRBJ1-1 | TRBV11-2 | CASSSGGNTEAFF | TGTGCCAGCAGCTCGGGGGGGAACACTGAAGCTTTCTTT
TRBD1 | 15 | NA | TRBJ2-5 | TRBV2 | CASSSGTGSSETQYF | TGTGCCAGCAGTTCCGGGACAGGGTCTTCGGAGACCCAGTACTTC
NA | 13 | NA | TRBJ1-2 | TRBV5-1 | CASSLPGSNGYTF | TGCGCCAGCAGCTTGCCAGGGTCTAATGGCTACACCTTC
NA | 12 | NA | TRBJ2-3 | TRBV5-6 | CASSFWRSLWDF | TGTGCCAGCAGCTTCTGGAGGTCCTTATGGGATTTT
TRBD1 | 15 | NA | TRBJ1-4 | TRBV30 | CAWNFLGQPNEKLFF | TGTGCCTGGAACTTTTTGGGACAGCCTAATGAAAAACTGTTTTTT
TRBD1 | 14 | NA | TRBJ1-1 | TRBV7-9 | CASSPGTGQAEAFF | TGTGCCAGCAGCCCCGGGACAGGGCAGGCTGAAGCTTTCTTT
NA | 15 | NA | TRBJ1-1 | TRBV19 | CASSIVQSMNTEAFF | TGTGCCAGTAGTATAGTGCAGTCGATGAACACTGAAGCTTTCTTT
TRBD2 | 15 | NA | TRBJ2-7 | TRBV7-2 | CASSPAAGGSYEQYF | TGTGCCAGCAGCCCAGCAGCGGGGGGCTCCTACGAGCAGTACTTC
NA | 14 | NA | TRBJ1-5 | TRBV7-8 | CASSLSGGDQPQHF | TGTGCCAGCAGCTTATCGGGGGGGGATCAGCCCCAGCATTTT
NA | 15 | NA | TRBJ2-2 | TRBV19 | CASSIILATTGELFF | TGTGCCAGTAGTATTATTCTAGCGACCACCGGGGAGCTGTTTTTT
TRBD1 | 14 | NA | TRBJ1-1 | TRBV28 | CASSPGQTNTEAFF | TGTGCCAGCAGCCCGGGACAGACGAACACTGAAGCTTTCTTT
TRBD1 | 15 | NA | TRBJ2-4 | TRBV5-1 | CASSGTGGGKNIQYF | TGCGCCAGCAGCGGAACAGGGGGAGGCAAAAACATTCAGTACTTC
TRBD1 | 14 | NA | TRBJ1-2 | TRBV18 | CASSPSGQGYGYTF | TGTGCCAGCTCACCGTCGGGACAGGGCTATGGCTACACCTTC
TRBD1 | 17 | once | TRBJ1-2 | TRBV7-2 | CASSLGGQGDLNYGYTF | TGTGCCAGCAGCTTAGGGGGACAGGGGGATTTGAACTATGGCTACACCTTC